Given below is one TCR beta chain in context. One end of the junction does not line up with germline, which may come from a read error. There are 16 residues in the CDR3. The germline V gene has CDR1 SGHDN and CDR2 FVKESK. The entry originates in a study of tumor-infiltrating lymphocytes in primary liver carcinoma. Across the study: Sample yields of productive TCRbeta reads, ranging from roughly 3.65 to 7.13 million, were similar across tissue types.

The researchers produced TCR beta cDNA from approximately 540 ng total RNA with a constant-region primer. Library construction for TCR beta comprised three nested multiplex PCR rounds performed with slightly modified ARM-PCR. The opening two PCR rounds, ten to eleven cycles each, paired TRBV1-TRBV30 forward primers with a C-beta reverse primer. MiXCR, applied by TCRdb to the multiplex PCR reads, yields one record per CDR3 protein. The sample lists about 84,000 distinct CDR3 sequences; 60% to 75% were seen once. Co-extraction of RNA and DNA was performed on 20-30 mg of unsorted bulk tissue. By surgical resection, the patients were treated for their primary liver carcinoma.

The chain recombines TRBV14 with TRBJ2-1, with 7 bases that match TRBD2. The receptor was isolated from a man in his forties with primary liver carcinoma and hepatitis B virus infection. Sequenced input: liver tumor tissue from sampling region 1. Subset indicated: tumor region T1, superior pole. CDR3 nucleotide sequence: TGCGCCAGCAGCCGGAAGGCTAGCGGAGCATACAATGAGCAGTTCTTC. Translating it yields CASSRKASGAYNEQFF.